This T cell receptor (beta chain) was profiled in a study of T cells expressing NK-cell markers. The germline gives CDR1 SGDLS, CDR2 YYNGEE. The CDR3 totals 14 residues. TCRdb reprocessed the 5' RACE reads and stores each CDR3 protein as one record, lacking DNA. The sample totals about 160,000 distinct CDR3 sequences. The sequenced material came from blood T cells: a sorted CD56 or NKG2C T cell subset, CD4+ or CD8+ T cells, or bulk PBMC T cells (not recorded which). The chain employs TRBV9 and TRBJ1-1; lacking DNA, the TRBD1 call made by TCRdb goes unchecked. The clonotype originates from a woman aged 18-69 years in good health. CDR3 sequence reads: CASSTHRGGTEAFF.